These T cell receptor beta chains were read from a single sample in a study of blood T cell repertoires in COVID-19. TCRdb's copy holds only in-frame clones and misses some; the assay was immunoSEQ multiplex PCR. The profile shows about 120,000 clones, 70% to 90% of them singletons. Sequenced material: peripheral blood. The source of these receptors is a human donor in a cohort sampled during active COVID-19. Each CDR3 is given with its conserved first and last residue. The order of the fields is J gene, V gene, clone size, D gene, CDR3 protein, CDR3 DNA. The D gene is left open where the match is weak. Size values are once, few and many counts, or a class for expanded clones, and some rows have none.

TRBJ2-3	TRBV2	NA	NA	CASISEDTQYF	TGTGCCAGCATTTCAGAAGATACGCAGTATTTT
TRBJ2-4	TRBV19	NA	NA	CASSISGGQNIQYF	TGTGCCAGTAGTATATCGGGGGGCCAGAACATTCAGTACTTC
TRBJ2-1	TRBV7-2	once	TRBD2	CASSRTSGLGEQFF	TGTGCCAGCAGTCGGACTAGCGGACTCGGTGAGCAGTTCTTC
TRBJ2-5	TRBV2	NA	NA	CASTLSVQVTQYF	TGTGCCAGCACCTTGAGTGTTCAGGTGACCCAGTACTTC
TRBJ1-2	TRBV7-2	NA	TRBD1	CASSPGTGGSGGYTF	TGTGCCAGCAGCCCCGGGACAGGGGGCTCGGGTGGCTACACCTTC
TRBJ1-3	TRBV12-3/TRBV12-4	NA	NA	CASRLSGGNTIYF	TGTGCCAGCAGACTGTCGGGAGGAAACACCATATATTTT
TRBJ2-1	TRBV2	few	TRBD2	CASRLTLAGPNNEQFF	TGTGCCAGCAGACTCACTCTAGCGGGACCAAACAATGAGCAGTTCTTC
TRBJ1-3	TRBV27	NA	NA	CASSLTGSAGNTIYF	TGTGCCAGCAGTCTTACAGGATCTGCTGGAAACACCATATATTTT
TRBJ1-2	TRBV14	NA	NA	CASSSQIGYTF	TGTGCCAGCAGCTCCCAAATTGGCTACACCTTC
TRBJ2-7	TRBV27	NA	NA	CASSSRKESPIAKQYF	TGTGCCAGCAGCTCACGTAAGGAGTCCCCCATCGCCAAGCAGTACTTC
TRBJ2-7	TRBV21-1	NA	NA	CASRTGDSYEQYF	TGTGCCAGCAGGACAGGGGACTCCTACGAGCAGTACTTC
TRBJ1-2	TRBV30	once	NA	CAWSYRSNYGYTF	TGTGCCTGGAGCTATCGTTCTAACTATGGCTACACCTTC
TRBJ2-7	TRBV7-2	NA	TRBD2	CASSLALAGYVEQYF	TGTGCCAGCAGCTTAGCGCTAGCGGGATATGTCGAGCAGTACTTC
TRBJ2-7	TRBV3-1/TRBV3-2	NA	TRBD1	CASTDREIEEQYF	TGTGCCAGCACCGACAGGGAGATAGAGGAGCAGTACTTC
TRBJ2-2	TRBV7-7	NA	TRBD2	CASSPSGTSITGELFF	TGTGCTAGCAGCCCTAGCGGGACATCTATCACCGGGGAGCTGTTTTTT
TRBJ1-6	TRBV5-4	NA	NA	CASSLDRAVYSPLHF	TGTGCCAGCAGCTTGGACAGGGCAGTATATTCACCCCTCCACTTT
TRBJ2-7	TRBV28	few	NA	CASSLNLRGSSSYEQYF	TGTGCCAGCAGTTTAAACCTAAGGGGGTCGAGCTCCTACGAGCAGTACTTC
TRBJ1-5	TRBV6-5	few	NA	CASSLIQGNQPQHF	TGTGCCAGCAGCCTGATACAGGGAAATCAGCCCCAGCATTTT